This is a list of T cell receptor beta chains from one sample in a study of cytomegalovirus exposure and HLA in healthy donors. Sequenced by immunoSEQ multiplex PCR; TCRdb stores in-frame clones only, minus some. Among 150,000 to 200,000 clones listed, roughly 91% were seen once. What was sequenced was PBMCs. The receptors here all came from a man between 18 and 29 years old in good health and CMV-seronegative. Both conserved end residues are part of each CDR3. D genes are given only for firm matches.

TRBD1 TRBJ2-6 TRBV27 TGTGCCAGCAGGACAGGGCCGCGGGCCAACGTCCTGACTTTC CASRTGPRANVLTF
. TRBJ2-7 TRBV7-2 TGTGCCAGCAGCACTACGGAGGGCTACGAGCAGTACTTC CASSTTEGYEQYF
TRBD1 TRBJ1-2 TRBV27 TGTGCCAGCAGTATCCGGACAGGAGCTGGATATGGCTACACCTTC CASSIRTGAGYGYTF
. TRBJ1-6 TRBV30 TGTGCCTGGAGTGGTTATCGGTCCAATTCACCCCTCCACTTT CAWSGYRSNSPLHF
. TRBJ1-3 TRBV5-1 TGCGCCAGCAGCTTGGGCCGGACAGACTCTGGAAACACCATATATTTT CASSLGRTDSGNTIYF
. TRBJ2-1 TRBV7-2 TGTGCCAGCAGCCCCGGACAGACAATCTACAATGAGCAGTTCTTC CASSPGQTIYNEQFF
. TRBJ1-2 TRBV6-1 TGTGCCAGCAGTGAAGAGGATGGGGCGATCTATGGCTACACCTTC CASSEEDGAIYGYTF
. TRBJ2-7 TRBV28 TGTGCCAGCAAGCACGTAGAGCAGTACTTC CASKHVEQYF
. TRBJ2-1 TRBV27 TGTGCCAGCAGAGGGCGAACAGGGGGGGGAGGATATGAGCAGTTCTTC CASRGRTGGGGYEQFF
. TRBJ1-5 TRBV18 TGTGCCAGCTCACCGGCTACAGGGAACGATCTCGAGGGGAAGGCCCAGCATTTT CASSPATGNDLEGKAQHF
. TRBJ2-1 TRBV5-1 TGCGCCAGCAGCTTGATTGAGGGATGGAAGTTTGAGCAGTTCTTC CASSLIEGWKFEQFF